A selection of T cell receptor beta chains follows, all from one sample in a study of blood T cell repertoires in COVID-19. Assay used: immunoSEQ multiplex PCR; TCRdb lists only in-frame clones, some missing. The data hold around 250,000 clones, with about nine tenths observed a single time. The material sequenced was peripheral blood. The receptors stem from a woman aged 60-70 years who had recovered from COVID-19. Both conserved end residues are trimmed from each CDR3. Clone sizes are given selectively: once, few, many, or a class where the clone is expanded.

clone_size v_call cdr3_aa
- TRBV19 ASSIQVLNTGELF
- TRBV11-2 ASSLERMDAARRGTGELF
- TRBV5-1 ASSFGTSGGPSTDTQY
once TRBV4-1 ASSQRTSLGQPQH
- TRBV2 ASGLHRTSTDTQY
- TRBV5-1 ASSLRTRLYEQY
- TRBV29-1 SALAGGAGELF
few TRBV4-1 ASSIRLAGVISQAKNIQY
- TRBV7-9 ASSLSSGTANYGYT
- TRBV5-1 ASSFTLGDTEAF
- TRBV6-5 AGLTESLSPLH
- TRBV11-1 ASSPGQGEETQY
- TRBV7-9 ASSFGRVETQY
- TRBV5-6 ASSLGTGGSWGNQPQH
- TRBV18 ASSPPGGQNSPLH
- TRBV18 ASSPGRDNQPQH
- TRBV6-5 ASRTDRGDQPQH
- TRBV12-3/TRBV12-4 ASNRSYNEQF
- TRBV6-5 ASSSFRGTEAF
once TRBV6-1 ASSALTGYSNQPQH
- TRBV18 ASSPEQGAGELF
- TRBV5-1 ASSLAPSGYEQY
few TRBV28 ASSSLGVGNYGYT
- TRBV6-5 ASGTLNRGNSPLH
- TRBV10-3 AISGVGNTDTQY
- TRBV5-1 ASSLFDKTYEQY
- TRBV29-1 STVVAGVETQY
- TRBV4-3 ASSQGGGSLDTQY
- TRBV19 AVSRGGTYEQY
- TRBV5-8 ASSRGHLSNQPQH
- TRBV3-1/TRBV3-2 ASSQGEGYTEAF
- TRBV6-1 ASSETGTPRAEQY
- TRBV5-1 ASSWTEQETQY
- TRBV6-2/TRBV6-3 ASRYDRGQSQPQH
- TRBV4-2 ASSQDMFGYT
- TRBV6-5 ASSYPGTYEQY
- TRBV15 ATSIELVGELF
- TRBV5-1 ASSLEGRGTDTQY
- TRBV19 ASGVRAGDSPLH
- TRBV18 ASSPPSSYEQY
- TRBV19 ASTSGGRSYNEQF
few TRBV3-1/TRBV3-2 ATAGGAYTGELF
- TRBV28 ASSGGGVYNSPLH
- TRBV10-3 AISRVEGADYGYT
- TRBV19 ASSSQQGSGEQY
- TRBV7-2 ASSVSGTGSYEQY
- TRBV5-4 ASSTGTYFADTQY
- TRBV7-3 ASSLPAGGRSVTDTQY